These T cell receptor beta chains were read from a single sample in a study of graft-versus-host responses after intestinal transplantation. Sequenced by immunoSEQ multiplex PCR; TCRdb stores in-frame clones only, minus some. The table includes under 100,000 clones, 94% detected once. Their specific antigens are unknown. The sample was unstimulated CD4+ T cells sorted from spleen or lymph node cells, taken before transplant. Receptors were obtained from a human donor who was the organ donor for an intestinal transplant. The CDR3 runs from the conserved cysteine through the conserved F or W. The order of the fields is J gene, V gene, CDR3 protein.

J: TRBJ1-4
V: TRBV9
CDR3: CASSVGPTGTEKLFF

J: TRBJ1-1
V: TRBV6-1
CDR3: CASRKVTEPTEAFF

J: TRBJ1-2
V: TRBV4-3
CDR3: CASSQDRAGGAYGYTF

J: TRBJ1-2
V: TRBV6-5
CDR3: CASSAPTVGGYTF

J: TRBJ2-5
V: TRBV29-1
CDR3: CSVGLAGGQETQYF

J: TRBJ2-1
V: TRBV19
CDR3: CASRAGVYYNEQFF

J: TRBJ2-3
V: TRBV4-3
CDR3: CASSFGQRTDTQYF

J: TRBJ2-2
V: TRBV6-1
CDR3: CASSEVGIGELFF

J: TRBJ2-1
V: TRBV5-6
CDR3: CASSLADRDRVYNEQFF

J: TRBJ2-5
V: TRBV5-4
CDR3: CASSLGAGSRETQYF

J: TRBJ2-3
V: TRBV18
CDR3: CASSPLAGTDTQYF

J: TRBJ1-4
V: TRBV9
CDR3: CASSVGDQGGTNEKLFF

J: TRBJ1-5
V: TRBV7-8
CDR3: CASSLAGSQPQHF

J: TRBJ2-1
V: TRBV6-5
CDR3: CASSYGQGHYNEQFF

J: TRBJ1-2
V: TRBV28
CDR3: CASSLSVGQGTRYGYTF

J: TRBJ1-5
V: TRBV15
CDR3: CATSRDDRWNQPQHF

J: TRBJ1-5
V: TRBV11-3
CDR3: CASSGGSSNQPQHF

J: TRBJ2-7
V: TRBV7-3
CDR3: CASSPARGARHEQYF

J: TRBJ1-5
V: TRBV7-9
CDR3: CASSGRGEDNQPQHF

J: TRBJ2-7
V: TRBV2
CDR3: CASGWDRGYEQYF

J: TRBJ2-7
V: TRBV6-1
CDR3: CASSDRSLAGSSYEQYF

J: TRBJ2-7
V: TRBV5-4
CDR3: CASSLAVGYSYEQYF

J: TRBJ2-1
V: TRBV6-6
CDR3: CASSLTGGYYNEQFF

J: TRBJ2-4
V: TRBV4-1
CDR3: CASSQPSGGKNIQYF

J: TRBJ1-1
V: TRBV5-3
CDR3: CARSPLFREEAFF

J: TRBJ2-3
V: TRBV2
CDR3: CASSDSETQYF

J: TRBJ1-5
V: TRBV27
CDR3: CASRDPNQPQHF

J: TRBJ2-1
V: TRBV7-2
CDR3: CASSLGPGGPGGEQFF

J: TRBJ1-1
V: TRBV21-1
CDR3: CASSNRQMDTEAFF

J: TRBJ2-5
V: TRBV7-7
CDR3: CASSLAVQETQYF

J: TRBJ1-1
V: TRBV5-4
CDR3: CASSFKAPGTEAFF

J: TRBJ2-7
V: TRBV6-5
CDR3: CASSYGYSYEQYF

J: TRBJ1-2
V: TRBV25-1
CDR3: CASSPTGYGYTF

J: TRBJ1-6
V: TRBV27
CDR3: CASSLGRPYNSPLHF

J: TRBJ2-1
V: TRBV5-4
CDR3: CASSLKRGASYNEQFF

J: TRBJ1-5
V: TRBV27
CDR3: CASKPWTISNQPQHF

J: TRBJ2-3
V: TRBV6-4
CDR3: CASSRQGADTQYF

J: TRBJ1-1
V: TRBV6-1
CDR3: CASSEGARYTGTEAFF

J: TRBJ1-1
V: TRBV19
CDR3: CASSIQGVRGTEAFF

J: TRBJ2-7
V: TRBV6-5
CDR3: CASSQRQGSYEQYF

J: TRBJ1-1
V: TRBV5-4
CDR3: CASSLDQGTTEAFF